The 7 T cell receptor beta chains presented below share a single source sample, sequenced in a study of blood T cell repertoires in COVID-19. Here immunoSEQ multiplex PCR was the method, and the copy in TCRdb shows in-frame clones only, minus some. Of about 240,000 clones in the sample, roughly 80% were seen once. Sequencing input: peripheral blood. These receptors originate from a woman younger than 30 with acute or convalescent COVID-19.

V and J are TRBV15 and TRBJ2-1; perhaps TRBD2 as D (5 bases). Germline lookup yields CDR1 LNHNV and CDR2 YYDKDF (reference sequence). The CDR3 length is 16 residues. The ends were cut back, 2 bases at V and 0 bases at J, with 11 bases in the middle. The CDR3 loop reads CATSRTRTFSYNEQFF. In nucleotides, the CDR3 is TGTGCCACCAGCAGAACCCGGACTTTCTCCTACAATGAGCAGTTCTTC.

The V gene is TRBV5-1, the J gene TRBJ1-1; 12 nucleotides line up with TRBD1. The CDR3 runs 21 residues. The V segment lost 1 base and the J segment 1 base; nucleotides outside the gene matches: 17. Germline values: CDR1 SGHRS, CDR2 YFSETQ. The CDR3 spells CASSLRDGTGGQLRENTEAFF. The CDR3 DNA reads as TGCGCCAGCAGCTTGAGGGACGGGACAGGGGGCCAACTGAGGGAGAACACTGAAGCTTTCTTT.

The V and J genes are TRBV5-5 and TRBJ2-7, with D possibly TRBD1 on 5 matching bases. The CDR3 has 19 amino acids. Germline lookup yields CDR1 SGHKS and CDR2 YYEKEE (reference sequence). The V gene lost 0 bases and the J gene lost 2 bases, with 24 bases spanning the gap. In DNA, the CDR3 is TGTGCCAGCAGCTTGGACCGTAGAGTGTTGGGGCGATTAACCTACGAGCAGTACTTC. This translates into CASSLDRRVLGRLTYEQYF.

The chain recombines TRBV18 with TRBJ2-7; TRBD2 agrees at 9 bases. The CDR3 runs 16 residues. Looked up from germline, CDR1 is KGHSH and CDR2 is LQKENI. J lost 1 base, V lost 0 bases, and 4 bases had no gene match. The CDR3 coding sequence is TGTGCCAGCTCACCACCGGCTAGCGGGACTTCCTACGAGCAGTACTTC. Its protein product is CASSPPASGTSYEQYF.

This chain connects TRBV12-5 to TRBJ2-1, with 8 bases aligning to TRBD2. V was pared by 2 bases and J by 7 bases, with 7 bases of the junction left unmatched. This CDR3 is built from 15 residues. CDR1 is LGHNT, CDR2 FRNRAP, per germline. In DNA form, the CDR3 reads TGTGCTAGTGGTTTGTACCGGCAGCGGGAGAATGAGCAGTTCTTC. Its protein is CASGLYRQRENEQFF.

The chain is built from TRBV27 and TRBJ1-4; D unresolved. This CDR3 has 15 residues. Germline V gene lookup returns CDR1 MNHEY and CDR2 SMNVEV (reference sequence). V was trimmed by 5 bases and J by 0 bases, leaving 10 bases between them. CDR3 coding DNA: TGTGCCAGCAGTGACTTCCCCGCAACTAATGAAAAACTGTTTTTT. This encodes CASSDFPATNEKLFF.

The chain couples TRBV4-3 to TRBJ2-1, with no clear D. CDR3 length: 15 amino acids. V was cut by 4 bases and J by 8 bases, with 18 bases left in between. Germline V gene sequence: CDR1 LGHNA, CDR2 YSLEER. CDR3 amino acids: CASSRGGREWDEQFF. The DNA for the CDR3 is TGCGCCAGCAGCCGCGGTGGCCGAGAGTGGGATGAGCAGTTCTTC.